What follows is one T cell receptor beta chain and its context. Its antigen is not identified. The sample comes from a study of beta chain features in type 1 diabetes. Broader study findings: Patients' naive, central memory and Treg TCRB repertoires seemed closer to one another than those of healthy donors. In every one of the four CD4+ subsets, TCRB CDR3s were moderately but significantly shorter in Type 1 diabetes patients. PCR might show a preference for shorter templates, equally across patients and controls.

Reverse transcription of all isolated RNA meant that expressed TCRB transcripts were sequenced. Profiled with immunoSEQ multiplex PCR; TCRdb holds only in-frame clones, not every one. The sample has some 290,000 clones, around 25% seen once. The CDR3 extends over 16 amino acids. The V end lost 2 bases, the J end lost 0 bases, and 13 bases lay between the germline ends. Germline values: CDR1 MGHDK, CDR2 SYGVNS. The sample comprised naive CD4+ T cells from blood. This sequence was found in a woman under 40 with type 1 diabetes. The chain carries TRBV25-1 and TRBJ1-1, with D perhaps matching TRBD1 (6 bases). The CDR3 loop is CASSERTAPMNTEAFF. The CDR3 DNA is TGTGCCAGCAGTGAACGGACAGCTCCGATGAACACTGAAGCTTTCTTT.